This T cell receptor beta chain was recovered during a study of beta chain features in type 1 diabetes. Study-level information: Cell yields, age and gender were similar between patients and healthy donors.

This clone was seen more than once but under ten times. Germline CDR1 is SGHTA and CDR2 is FQGNSA. With 5 bases clipped from V and 4 bases from J, the junction kept 6 bases outside the gene matches. The CDR3 covers 15 residues. TCRB transcripts that were expressed got sequenced, as all of the isolated RNA had been reverse transcribed. The average output of naive, central memory and regulatory T cell samples was approximately 3.6 million reads. Clones were read by immunoSEQ multiplex PCR, and TCRdb kept only the in-frame ones, dropping some. Of roughly 380,000 clones listed, about 20% are singletons. V and J are TRBV7-2 and TRBJ1-2; 11 bases line up with TRBD1. The sample comprised naive CD4+ T cells from blood. This TCR was sampled from a woman in her late teens or twenties in good health. DNA for the CDR3: TGTGCCAGCAGCCCGGGACAGGGGGGCTCCTATGGCTACACCTTC. The encoded protein is CASSPGQGGSYGYTF.